This is a list of T cell receptor beta chains from one sample in a study of beta chain features in type 1 diabetes. The table came from immunoSEQ multiplex PCR; TCRdb's copy has only in-frame clones and leaves some out. The repertoire includes under 900,000 clones, 15% to 20% of them detected once, and 0.023% sits in the top ten. Sequencing was performed on naive CD4+ T cells from blood. The origin of the receptors is a woman between 18 and 29 years old in good health. Both conserved end residues are trimmed from each CDR3.

>TRBV2|TRBJ2-3
ASSVTGGLDTQY
>TRBV11-2|TRBJ2-2
ASSSIVGALSTGELF
>TRBV28|TRBJ2-1
ASSKGQGENEQF
>TRBV7-2|TRBJ2-7
ASSLARSYEQY
>TRBV9|TRBJ2-5
ASSVGSRQGRQETQY
>TRBV18|TRBJ2-1
ASSPGTSGGDEQF
>TRBV11-2|TRBJ2-7
ASSSTSGRKSYEQY
>TRBV19|TRBJ1-5
ASSIQRTGFVVQPQH
>TRBV2|TRBJ2-1
ASRGDGLAGGHSYNEQF
>TRBV6-6|TRBJ1-4
ASRQGNEKLF
>TRBV6-5|TRBJ1-1
ASSSPGGQGDTEAF
>TRBV19|TRBJ1-5
ASSTPGGRGGNQPQH
>TRBV7-9|TRBJ1-5
ASSPGQGNQPQH
>TRBV29-1|TRBJ2-5
SVDTPRTVGETQY
>TRBV9|TRBJ1-3
ASSALQGPGNTIY
>TRBV6-5|TRBJ2-7
ASSLDIAYEQY
>TRBV18|TRBJ2-4
ASSPTSGRAALY
>TRBV5-4|TRBJ1-1
ASSFSLGAGNTEAF
>TRBV5-6|TRBJ2-1
ASSSPGTQPNNEQF
>TRBV7-6|TRBJ2-1
ASSLARESASGYNEQF
>TRBV7-9|TRBJ2-7
ASSFSQGYEQY
>TRBV28|TRBJ2-6
ASSSAGTTGANVLT
>TRBV6-6|TRBJ2-7
ASSNPPIHEQY
>TRBV14|TRBJ2-1
ASSQVRRAGGEQF
>TRBV5-5|TRBJ1-3
ASSLPLNTIY
>TRBV7-9|TRBJ2-7
ASSSRQGSDEQY
>TRBV7-2|TRBJ1-2
ASSPALNYGYT
>TRBV7-2|TRBJ2-2
ASSLARGRDYTGELF
>TRBV10-3|TRBJ1-1
AISESTRGTEAF
>TRBV28|TRBJ1-1
ASSTVRQNTEAF
>TRBV9|TRBJ2-5
ASSVASGGKETQY
>TRBV11-1|TRBJ2-3
ASSIRTSGFTDTQY